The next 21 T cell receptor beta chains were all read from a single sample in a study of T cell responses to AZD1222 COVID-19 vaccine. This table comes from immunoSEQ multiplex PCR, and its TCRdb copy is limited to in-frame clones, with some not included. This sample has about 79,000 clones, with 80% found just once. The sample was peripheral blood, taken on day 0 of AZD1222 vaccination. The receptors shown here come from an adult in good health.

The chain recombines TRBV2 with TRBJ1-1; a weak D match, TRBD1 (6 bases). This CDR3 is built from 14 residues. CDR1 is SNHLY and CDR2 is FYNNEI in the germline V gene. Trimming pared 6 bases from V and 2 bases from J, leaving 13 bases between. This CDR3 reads CASSPGTPNTEAFF. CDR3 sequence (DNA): TGTGCCAGCAGCCCCGGGACACCAAACACTGAAGCTTTCTTT.

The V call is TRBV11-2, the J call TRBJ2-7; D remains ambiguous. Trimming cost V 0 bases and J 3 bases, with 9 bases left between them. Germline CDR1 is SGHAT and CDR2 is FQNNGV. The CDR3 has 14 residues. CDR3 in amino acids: CASSLEHSYYEQYF. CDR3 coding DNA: TGTGCCAGCAGCTTAGAACACTCTTACTACGAGCAGTACTTC.

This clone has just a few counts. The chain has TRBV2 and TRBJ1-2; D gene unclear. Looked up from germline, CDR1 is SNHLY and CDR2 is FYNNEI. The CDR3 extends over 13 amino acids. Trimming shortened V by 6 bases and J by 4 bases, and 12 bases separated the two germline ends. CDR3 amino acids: CASRPTRIYGYTF. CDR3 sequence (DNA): TGTGCCAGCAGGCCGACAAGAATCTATGGCTACACCTTC.

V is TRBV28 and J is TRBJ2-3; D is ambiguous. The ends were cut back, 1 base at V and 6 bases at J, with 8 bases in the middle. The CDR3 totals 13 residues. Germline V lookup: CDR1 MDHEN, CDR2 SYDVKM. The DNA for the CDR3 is TGTGCCAGCAGTTTATCGGGTTTGGATACGCAGTATTTT. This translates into CASSLSGLDTQYF.

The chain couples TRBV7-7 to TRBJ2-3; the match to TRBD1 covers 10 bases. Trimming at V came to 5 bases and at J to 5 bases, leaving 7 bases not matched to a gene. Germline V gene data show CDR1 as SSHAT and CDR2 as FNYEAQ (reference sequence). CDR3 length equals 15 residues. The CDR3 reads CASSPSWTGGDTQYF. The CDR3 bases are TGTGCCAGCAGCCCCTCTTGGACAGGGGGAGATACGCAGTATTTT.

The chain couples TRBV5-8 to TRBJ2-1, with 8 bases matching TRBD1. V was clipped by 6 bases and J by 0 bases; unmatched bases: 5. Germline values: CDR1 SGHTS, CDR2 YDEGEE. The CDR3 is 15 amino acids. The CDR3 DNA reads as TGTGCCAGCAACCGGGACAGGAGCTCCTACAATGAGCAGTTCTTC. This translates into CASNRDRSSYNEQFF.

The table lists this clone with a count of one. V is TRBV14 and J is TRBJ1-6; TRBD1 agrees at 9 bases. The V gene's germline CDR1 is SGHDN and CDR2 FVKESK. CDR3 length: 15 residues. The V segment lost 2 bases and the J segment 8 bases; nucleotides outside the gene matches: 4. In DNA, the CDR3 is TGTGCCAGCAGCCAACTCGACAGGGGGTATTCACCCCTCCACTTT. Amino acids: CASSQLDRGYSPLHF.

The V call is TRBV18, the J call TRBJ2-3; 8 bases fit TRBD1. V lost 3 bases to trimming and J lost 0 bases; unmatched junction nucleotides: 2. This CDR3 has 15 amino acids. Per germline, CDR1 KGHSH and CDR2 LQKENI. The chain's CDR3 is CASSPRTGSTDTQYF. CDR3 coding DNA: TGTGCCAGCTCACCCCGGACAGGGAGCACAGATACGCAGTATTTT.

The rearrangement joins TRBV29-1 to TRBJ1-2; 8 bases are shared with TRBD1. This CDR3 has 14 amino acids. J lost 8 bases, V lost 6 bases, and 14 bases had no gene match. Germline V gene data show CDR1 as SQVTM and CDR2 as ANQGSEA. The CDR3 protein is CSVDGQGNTGGYTF. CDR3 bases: TGCAGCGTCGACGGACAGGGTAATACCGGCGGCTACACCTTC.

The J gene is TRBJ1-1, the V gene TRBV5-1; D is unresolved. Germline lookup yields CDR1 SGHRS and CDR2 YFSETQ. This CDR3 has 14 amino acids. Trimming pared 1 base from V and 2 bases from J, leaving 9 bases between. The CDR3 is CASSLSAQNTEAFF. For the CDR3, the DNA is TGCGCCAGCAGCTTGAGCGCACAAAACACTGAAGCTTTCTTT.

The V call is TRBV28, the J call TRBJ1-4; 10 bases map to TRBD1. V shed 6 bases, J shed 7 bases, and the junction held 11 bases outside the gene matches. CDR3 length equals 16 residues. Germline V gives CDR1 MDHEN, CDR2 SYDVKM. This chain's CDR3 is CASSSPGTGVGEKLFF. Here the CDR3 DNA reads TGTGCCAGCAGCTCCCCCGGGACAGGGGTGGGTGAAAAACTGTTTTTT.

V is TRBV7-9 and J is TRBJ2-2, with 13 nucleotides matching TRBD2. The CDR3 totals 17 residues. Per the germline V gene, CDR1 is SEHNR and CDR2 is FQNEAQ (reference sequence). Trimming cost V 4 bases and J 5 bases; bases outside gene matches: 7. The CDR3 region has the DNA TGTGCCAGCAGCTGGGGACTAGCGGGATTTCGGACCGGGGAGCTGTTTTTT. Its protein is CASSWGLAGFRTGELFF.

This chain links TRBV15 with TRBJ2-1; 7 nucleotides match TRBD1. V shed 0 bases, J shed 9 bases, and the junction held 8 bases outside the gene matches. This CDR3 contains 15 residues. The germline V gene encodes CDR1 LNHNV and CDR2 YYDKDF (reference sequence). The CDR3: CATSRDSRTGIEQFF. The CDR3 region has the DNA TGTGCCACCAGCAGAGATTCCCGGACAGGTATTGAGCAGTTCTTC.

CDR3 residues: CASSVAVGGSTDTQYF. The CDR3 DNA reads TGTGCCAGCAGCGTAGCCGTGGGGGGGAGCACAGATACGCAGTATTTT. The chain combines TRBV9 with TRBJ2-3, with 7 positions matching TRBD2. The ends lost 0 bases at V and 0 bases at J; junction bases unmatched: 4. The CDR3 totals 16 residues. Per germline, CDR1 SGDLS and CDR2 YYNGEE.

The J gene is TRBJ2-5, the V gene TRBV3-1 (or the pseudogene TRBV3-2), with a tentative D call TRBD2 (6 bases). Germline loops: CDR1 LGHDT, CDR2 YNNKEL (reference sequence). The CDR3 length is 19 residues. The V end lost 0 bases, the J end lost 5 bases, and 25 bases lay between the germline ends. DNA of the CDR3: TGTGCCAGCAGCCAAGACAGCCTAGGGCGGGAACGCCTGAAGGAGACCCAGTACTTC. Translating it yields CASSQDSLGRERLKETQYF.

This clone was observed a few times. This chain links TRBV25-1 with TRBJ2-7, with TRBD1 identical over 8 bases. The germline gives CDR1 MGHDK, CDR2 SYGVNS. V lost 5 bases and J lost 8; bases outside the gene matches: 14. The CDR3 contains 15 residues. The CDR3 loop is CASSKNGDRRLQQYF. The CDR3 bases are TGTGCCAGCAGTAAAAACGGGGACAGGCGCCTCCAGCAGTACTTC.

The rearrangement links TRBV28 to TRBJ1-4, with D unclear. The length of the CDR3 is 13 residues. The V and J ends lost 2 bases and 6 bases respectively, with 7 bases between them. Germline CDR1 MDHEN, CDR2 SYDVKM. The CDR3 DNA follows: TGTGCCAGCAGTTTAAAGGGTTATGAAAAACTGTTTTTT. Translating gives CASSLKGYEKLFF. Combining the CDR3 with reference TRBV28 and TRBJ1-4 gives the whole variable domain DVKVTQSSRYLVKRTGEKVFLECVQDMDHENMFWYRQDPGLGLRLIYFSYDVKMKEKGDIPEGYSVSREKKERFSLILESASTNQTSMYLCASSLKGYEKLFFGSGTQLSVL.

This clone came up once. CDR3 in amino acids: CASNILSSYNEQFF. For the CDR3, the DNA is TGTGCCAGCAACATTCTGAGCTCCTACAATGAGCAGTTCTTC. V usage is TRBV28 and J usage is TRBJ2-1; no firm D call. The CDR3 runs 14 residues. Trimming left V 7 bases short and J 0 bases short, with 10 bases between. From germline, CDR1 is MDHEN and CDR2 SYDVKM.

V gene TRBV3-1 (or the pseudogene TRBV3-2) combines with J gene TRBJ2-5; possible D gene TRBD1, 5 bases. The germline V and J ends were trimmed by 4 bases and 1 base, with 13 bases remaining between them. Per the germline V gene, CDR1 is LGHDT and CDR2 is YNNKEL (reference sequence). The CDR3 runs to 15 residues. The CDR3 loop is CASSLRQGVQETQYF. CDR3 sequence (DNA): TGTGCCAGCAGCCTCCGACAAGGGGTCCAAGAGACCCAGTACTTC.

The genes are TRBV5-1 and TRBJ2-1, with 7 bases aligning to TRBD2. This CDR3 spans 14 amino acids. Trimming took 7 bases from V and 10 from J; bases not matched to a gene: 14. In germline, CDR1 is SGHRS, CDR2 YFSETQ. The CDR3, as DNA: TGCGCCAGCTATCCGGGGGGTCCATCCGGAGAGCAGTTCTTC. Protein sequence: CASYPGGPSGEQFF.

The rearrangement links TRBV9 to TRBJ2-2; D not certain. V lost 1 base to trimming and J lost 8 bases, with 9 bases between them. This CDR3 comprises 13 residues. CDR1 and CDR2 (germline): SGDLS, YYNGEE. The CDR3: CASSVTSSGELFF. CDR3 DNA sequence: TGTGCCAGCAGCGTAACCTCGTCAGGGGAGCTGTTTTTT.